A selection of T cell receptor beta chains follows, all from one sample in a study of vaccination and CD4 T cells after COVID-19. TCRdb itself ran the PCR reads through MiXCR, one entry per CDR3 protein. The sample consists of some 15,000 distinct CDR3 sequences, over 45% of them appearing once. Their specific antigens are unknown. The source material was CD4+ T cells from blood, cultured in vitro. The receptors originated from a human donor who had recovered from COVID-19. Each CDR3 is given with its conserved first and last residue. A D gene is named only where the DNA matches it firmly. Only part of the rows carry a size: once, few, many, or a class if the clone is expanded.

V: TRBV7-9; D: TRBD2; size: once; J: TRBJ2-5; CDR3: CASSWTSGKETQYF; DNA: TGTGCCAGCAGCTGGACTAGCGGAAAAGAGACCCAGTACTTC
V: TRBV20-1; D: TRBD1; size: NA; J: TRBJ1-1; CDR3: CSADGTGGRGTEAFF; DNA: TGCAGTGCCGATGGGACAGGGGGCAGGGGCACTGAAGCTTTCTTT
V: TRBV30; D: TRBD1; size: few; J: TRBJ1-6; CDR3: CAWSVRTGDSPLHF; DNA: TGTGCCTGGAGTGTACGGACAGGGGATTCACCCCTCCACTTT
V: TRBV6-5; D: NA; size: NA; J: TRBJ2-3; CDR3: CASSFSGTSTDTQYF; DNA: TGTGCCAGCAGTTTTAGCGGAACTAGCACAGATACGCAGTATTTT
V: TRBV19; D: TRBD1; size: NA; J: TRBJ1-6; CDR3: CASAPDRGRSPLHF; DNA: TGTGCCAGCGCCCCGGACAGGGGCCGTTCACCCCTCCACTTT
V: TRBV6-4; D: NA; size: NA; J: TRBJ2-6; CDR3: CASSDSGAGANVLTF; DNA: TGTGCCAGCAGTGACTCGGGGGCTGGGGCCAACGTCCTGACTTTC
V: TRBV7-8; D: NA; size: few; J: TRBJ1-5; CDR3: CASSLDLGGNQPQHF; DNA: TGTGCCAGCAGCTTAGATCTGGGCGGCAATCAGCCCCAGCATTTT
V: TRBV20-1; D: TRBD2; size: few; J: TRBJ2-3; CDR3: CSAPLAGREADTQYF; DNA: TGCAGTGCTCCTTTAGCGGGAAGGGAGGCAGATACGCAGTATTTT
V: TRBV10-3; D: TRBD1; size: few; J: TRBJ1-5; CDR3: CAISGTGAGQPQHF; DNA: TGTGCCATCAGCGGGACAGGGGCCGGACAGCCCCAGCATTTT
V: TRBV6-1; D: NA; size: NA; J: TRBJ1-6; CDR3: CASSNFRENSPLHF; DNA: TGTGCCAGCAGCAACTTCAGAGAAAATTCACCCCTCCACTTT
V: TRBV6-5; D: NA; size: few; J: TRBJ1-2; CDR3: CASSYSYLRRETALGGYTF; DNA: TGTGCCAGCAGCTACTCCTATCTACGTAGAGAAACAGCGTTGGGAGGCTACACCTTC
V: TRBV6-1; D: TRBD2; size: NA; J: TRBJ2-1; CDR3: CASSGRLAPSYNEQFF; DNA: TGTGCCAGCAGTGGGAGACTAGCCCCCTCCTACAATGAGCAGTTCTTC
V: TRBV6-1; D: TRBD1; size: few; J: TRBJ1-1; CDR3: CASSRWTGGNTEAFF; DNA: TGTGCCAGCAGTCGGTGGACAGGCGGGAACACTGAAGCTTTCTTT
V: TRBV20-1; D: NA; size: NA; J: TRBJ1-1; CDR3: CSARDVSRSAEAFF; DNA: TGCAGTGCTAGAGATGTGTCAAGGTCGGCTGAAGCTTTCTTT
V: TRBV21-1; D: NA; size: NA; J: TRBJ1-5; CDR3: CASSKVWAANQPQHF; DNA: TGTGCCAGCAGCAAAGTTTGGGCAGCGAATCAGCCCCAGCATTTT
V: TRBV12-3/TRBV12-4; D: NA; size: NA; J: TRBJ2-3; CDR3: CASSLDRTDTQYF; DNA: TGTGCCAGCAGTTTAGACCGCACAGATACGCAGTATTTT
V: TRBV20-1; D: TRBD2; size: few; J: TRBJ2-7; CDR3: CSARLAYEQYF; DNA: TGCAGTGCCAGACTAGCATACGAGCAGTACTTC
V: TRBV18; D: NA; size: NA; J: TRBJ1-2; CDR3: CASSPPPPGRVNGYTF; DNA: TGTGCCAGCTCACCACCACCCCCCGGCAGGGTTAATGGCTACACCTTC
V: TRBV20-1; D: NA; size: few; J: TRBJ2-4; CDR3: CSARDVAGLAKNIQYF; DNA: TGCAGTGCTAGAGATGTCGCAGGACTAGCCAAAAACATTCAGTACTTC
V: TRBV6-5; D: NA; size: few; J: TRBJ1-2; CDR3: CASSYLGVHYGYTF; DNA: TGTGCCAGCAGTTACTTAGGGGTGCACTATGGCTACACCTTC
V: TRBV27; D: NA; size: NA; J: TRBJ1-6; CDR3: CASSLDRSGSPLHF; DNA: TGTGCCAGCAGTTTAGACAGGTCTGGGTCACCCCTCCACTTT
V: TRBV6-5; D: NA; size: NA; J: TRBJ1-3; CDR3: CASSYKDQSGNTIYF; DNA: TGTGCCAGCAGTTACAAGGACCAGAGTGGAAACACCATATATTTT
V: TRBV6-1; D: NA; size: NA; J: TRBJ1-1; CDR3: CASSRGALNTEAFF; DNA: TGTGCCAGCAGTCGTGGCGCTTTGAACACTGAAGCTTTCTTT
V: TRBV19; D: TRBD1; size: NA; J: TRBJ2-3; CDR3: CASSSESGQGVTDTQYF; DNA: TGTGCCAGTAGTTCGGAGTCCGGACAGGGGGTTACAGATACGCAGTATTTT
V: TRBV30; D: NA; size: NA; J: TRBJ2-3; CDR3: CAWGRDNTDTQYF; DNA: TGTGCCTGGGGCCGGGACAACACAGATACGCAGTATTTT
V: TRBV11-2; D: NA; size: NA; J: TRBJ2-7; CDR3: CASSLSGPISYEQYF; DNA: TGTGCCAGCAGCTTAAGCGGGCCGATCTCCTACGAGCAGTACTTC
V: TRBV2; D: NA; size: once; J: TRBJ1-1; CDR3: CASSPGGTEAFF; DNA: TGTGCCAGCAGTCCCGGGGGCACTGAAGCTTTCTTT
V: TRBV2; D: TRBD2; size: NA; J: TRBJ2-7; CDR3: CASNREEYEQYF; DNA: TGTGCCAGCAACCGGGAGGAATACGAGCAGTACTTC
V: TRBV29-1; D: TRBD1; size: few; J: TRBJ1-1; CDR3: CSAPRGQGFGGAEAFF; DNA: TGCAGCGCCCCGAGGGGACAGGGTTTTGGAGGGGCTGAAGCTTTCTTT
V: TRBV4-1; D: TRBD1; size: NA; J: TRBJ2-7; CDR3: CASSQTTGRQYEQYF; DNA: TGCGCCAGCAGCCAGACGACAGGGCGACAATACGAGCAGTACTTC
V: TRBV25-1; D: TRBD2; size: NA; J: TRBJ2-1; CDR3: CASSAVAGGPLNEQFF; DNA: TGTGCCAGCAGTGCAGTAGCGGGAGGGCCTCTCAATGAGCAGTTCTTC
V: TRBV19; D: TRBD1; size: NA; J: TRBJ2-1; CDR3: CASSAVRDRGRYEQFF; DNA: TGTGCCAGTAGCGCCGTCCGGGACAGGGGGCGCTATGAGCAGTTCTTC
V: TRBV28; D: TRBD1; size: NA; J: TRBJ1-5; CDR3: CASRPFTGQGLGGNQPQHF; DNA: TGTGCCAGCAGACCCTTTACGGGACAGGGGCTTGGAGGGAATCAGCCCCAGCATTTT
V: TRBV5-4; D: NA; size: NA; J: TRBJ2-3; CDR3: CASSLEGSTDTQYF; DNA: TGTGCCAGCAGCTTAGAAGGCAGCACAGATACGCAGTATTTT
V: TRBV7-8; D: NA; size: NA; J: TRBJ2-7; CDR3: CASSFSHIVYEQYF; DNA: TGTGCCAGCAGCTTCTCCCACATTGTCTACGAGCAGTACTTC
V: TRBV19; D: NA; size: NA; J: TRBJ1-1; CDR3: CASSIAVMNTEAFF; DNA: TGTGCCAGTAGTATAGCAGTAATGAACACTGAAGCTTTCTTT
V: TRBV2; D: TRBD1; size: few; J: TRBJ2-7; CDR3: CASSGQTGGEQYF; DNA: TGTGCCAGCAGTGGGCAAACAGGGGGCGAGCAGTACTTC
V: TRBV7-9; D: TRBD2; size: NA; J: TRBJ2-7; CDR3: CASSGRLAVDEQYF; DNA: TGTGCCAGCAGCGGCCGTCTAGCGGTGGACGAGCAGTACTTC
V: TRBV20-1; D: TRBD2; size: NA; J: TRBJ2-5; CDR3: CSAPAGGQETQYF; DNA: TGCAGTGCACCCGCGGGGGGCCAAGAGACCCAGTACTTC
V: TRBV30; D: NA; size: NA; J: TRBJ1-1; CDR3: CAWSVMWSMNTEAFF; DNA: TGTGCCTGGAGTGTAATGTGGTCTATGAACACTGAAGCTTTCTTT
V: TRBV25-1; D: NA; size: NA; J: TRBJ1-4; CDR3: CASSDRATYNEKLFF; DNA: TGTGCCAGCTCGGACAGAGCGACCTATAATGAAAAACTGTTTTTT
V: TRBV7-2; D: NA; size: NA; J: TRBJ2-7; CDR3: CASSLSTYEQYF; DNA: TGTGCCAGCAGCTTAAGCACCTACGAGCAGTACTTC
V: TRBV7-9; D: NA; size: NA; J: TRBJ2-7; CDR3: CASSLGGSAYEQYF; DNA: TGTGCCAGCAGCTTAGGGGGGTCCGCCTACGAGCAGTACTTC
V: TRBV24-1; D: NA; size: NA; J: TRBJ1-1; CDR3: CATSASVNTEAFF; DNA: TGTGCCACCAGTGCGTCCGTGAACACTGAAGCTTTCTTT